The source of this T cell receptor (beta chain) is a study of neurological immune-mediated disorders (dated by TCRdb to about 2019). Turning to the overall study: Among the approximately 35 multiple sclerosis patients, relapsing-remitting MS accounted for around 30 and secondary progressive MS accounted for 3. Of the roughly 71 subjects in the cohort, around 14 were HAM/TSP patients, approximately 34 were multiple sclerosis patients, and about 20 were healthy controls. The study compared peripheral blood TCR-beta repertoires of HTLV-I-associated myelopathy (HAM/TSP) patients, multiple sclerosis patients and healthy controls using UMI-based sequencing. The approximately 98 TCR-beta libraries included longitudinal samples, technical triplicates and paired sorted CD4+ and CD8+ T-cell subsets alongside PBMC samples. Broader findings and caveats from the paper: Repertoires from 18 of 34 MS patients were grouped by phylogenetic analysis into a cluster of related CDR3 sequences, suggesting a possible repertoire-level signature. Expanded clones from different subjects shared no identical CDR3 amino acid sequences, which suggests that TCR-beta repertoires were private in all groups. No association of the MS cluster with clinical or MRI features was observed, and the need for larger cohorts was stated by the authors. TCR clonal expansion was highest in HAM/TSP patients and lowest in MS patients, with MS patients falling below even healthy controls.

For unsorted PBMC libraries, 2 million PBMCs were used after storage in RNAlater at -80 degrees C until RNA extraction. The multiple sclerosis patients were enrolled in a US clinical protocol that evaluated disease progression with magnetic resonance imaging. Peripheral blood underwent Ficoll-Hypaque density gradient centrifugation to isolate PBMCs, which were then cryopreserved in liquid nitrogen. cDNA synthesis used template-switch 5'RACE with a primer carrying a 10-nucleotide random unique molecular identifier tagging each TCR transcript. Each sequencing run produced over 180 million TCR-beta sequences covering 15-18 subjects. Total RNA was extracted with the RNeasy kit. TCR-beta VDJ regions were amplified with primers for the TCR constant region and the 5'RACE anchor, using the KAPA Real-time Library Amplification kit. Sample indexes and Illumina adaptors were added in a first PCR, after which library yield was increased in a second PCR. After Ampure bead purification, the TCR product of roughly 650 bp was size-selected on a 2% E-gel SizeSelection system. Library quality was checked on a Bioanalyzer, concentration was measured with Qubit, and libraries were quantified with the Kapa Library Quantification kit before pooling. Paired-end 2 x 150 bp sequencing of the libraries was performed on an Illumina HiSeq 2500. To increase sequence diversity, about 23-32% phiX was spiked into each library pool. The original pipeline was this. The UMI-based MiGEC pipeline processed quality-filtered reads and removed over 85% of raw TCR sequences during error correction. VDJ genes were aligned to IMGT germline references, and each clonotype was defined by a unique CDR3 amino acid sequence together with V-J genes. Clonal expansion, Shannon diversity and CDR3 relatedness were evaluated with VDJtools (CalcPairwiseDistances, ClusterSamples), while phylogenetic trees were built in CLCbio workbench. Using coefficient-of-variation modelling across technical triplicates, the study counted a clone as expanded if it had at least 8 unique UMIs. TCRdb trimmed public reads at Q25 via fastp, called clones via MiXCR and kept in-frame beta chains. Each CDR3 protein appears once, grouped with its most common genes and DNA. TCRdb, not the original authors, processed these V and J calls. Counted in this sample were approximately 59,000 distinct CDR3 sequences; approximately 5.1% of them appeared once. About 5% of the sample is taken by the ten largest.

This clonotype was seen repeatedly, ten times or more. What antigen it recognizes has not been identified. Qualities for individual bases were not recorded, and no much larger clone is one base off. Material: PBMCs. The clonotype originates from a human donor with multiple sclerosis. The donor label of this sample is uncertain.

The CDR3 has the sequence CSASTKGAVGTEAFF. The DNA sequence is as follows: TGCAGTGCTAGTACCAAGGGGGCAGTAGGCACTGAAGCTTTCTTT. The chain uses TRBV20-1 and TRBJ1-1, with 7 junctional bases fitting TRBD1. The germline V gene (reference sequence) yields DFQATT for CDR1 and SNEGSKA for CDR2. Trimming removed 3 bases from V and 4 bases from J; the gene matches leave 11 bases unexplained. Its CDR3 holds 15 amino acids, cysteine through phenylalanine. Here the CDR3 DNA is all that survives: 45 bases in frame from base 1.